The clone carrying this TCR beta chain was detected only a few times. Its target is unknown. This record belongs to a study of regulatory and conventional T cells in RAG deficiency. Study-level points and caveats: Patient subsets had shorter CDR3s; Omenn Treg-Tconv overlap exceeded 90%. Compared with controls, unique Treg TCR beta sequences dropped roughly 100-fold in Omenn syndrome and CID/AS.

Some clones are missing from TCRdb's copy, which holds only in-frame ones; the method was immunoSEQ multiplex PCR. Among some 30,000 clones listed, about 90% were seen once. This CDR3 has 15 residues. CDR1 PRHDT and CDR2 FYEKMQ come from the germline V gene (reference sequence). V was pared by 6 bases and J by 4 bases, with 10 bases of the junction left unmatched. This same sample was also part of a study on regulatory T cells. That study reports: The primer mix had 52 TRBV and 13 TRBJ primers. Regulatory T cells showed the strongest V-J pair restriction and V/J gene skewing among patient repertoires.

This rearrangement joins TRBV13 to TRBJ2-3, with 7 bases that match TRBD2. The sequencing input was CD8+ T cells sorted from blood. This TCR was sampled from a human donor in good health. In DNA, the CDR3 is TGTGCCAGCAGTTTGGGCCTTGGACTAGCAGATACGCAGTATTTT. Its translation: CASSLGLGLADTQYF.